Reported below is one T cell receptor (beta chain). This sample was taken from a study of blood T cell repertoires in COVID-19. Study at large: Samples taken during acute and convalescent COVID-19 were collected in the United States, Italy and Spain. PBMCs, B-cell-depleted T cells, or T cells were the source of the cDNA or gDNA that made up the material.

Original processing methods: The assay estimated nucleated cells by amplifying reference gene primers. Data came from immunoSEQ multiplex PCR; TCRdb stores just in-frame clones and leaves some out. V, J and clone size are taken as reported in that table, and D and trimming were inferred from the DNA itself. The sample carries about 240,000 clones, about nine tenths recorded once. The source material was peripheral blood. This sequence originates from a man in his sixties who had recovered from COVID-19.

CDR3 DNA: TGTGCCATCAGTGGCGGAGGGGCCAGCTCTGGAAACACCATATATTTT. Translated, it gives CAISGGGASSGNTIYF. The V and J genes are TRBV10-3 and TRBJ1-3; a weak D match, TRBD1 (5 bases). This CDR3 comprises 16 residues. Germline V gives CDR1 ENHRY, CDR2 SYGVKD. The germline V and J ends were trimmed by 4 bases and 0 bases, with 13 bases remaining between them.